This is a list of T cell receptor beta chains from one sample in a study of cytomegalovirus exposure and HLA in healthy donors. Data came from immunoSEQ multiplex PCR; TCRdb stores just in-frame clones and leaves some out. The sample has 140,000 to 150,000 clones, roughly 9.8% seen once. Specimen: PBMCs. The receptors stem from a man aged 50 or older in good health and CMV-seronegative. The CDR3 runs from the conserved cysteine through the conserved F or W. D genes are given only for firm matches. Clone size is shown for a subset of rows, as once, few, many or a class of expanded clone.

v_call	clone_size	d_call	j_call	cdr3_nt	cdr3_aa
TRBV5-1	few	TRBD1	TRBJ2-3	TGCGCCAGCAGCTCCGACAGGGCGGTGGATACGCAGTATTTT	CASSSDRAVDTQYF
TRBV5-1	few	.	TRBJ2-1	TGCGCCAGCAGAGTGGACAGTTACAATGAGCAGTTCTTC	CASRVDSYNEQFF
TRBV27	.	TRBD2	TRBJ2-7	TGTGCCAGCAGTCCCTTGGGCGGGAGCAACTACGAGCAGTACTTC	CASSPLGGSNYEQYF
TRBV30	few	.	TRBJ1-4	TGTGCCTGGAGGGAACCCAGGGGAGCAACTAATGAAAAACTGTTTTTT	CAWREPRGATNEKLFF
TRBV15	few	.	TRBJ2-5	TGTGCCACCAGCAGAGTCTCACCCATCGGGCAAGAGACCCAGTACTTC	CATSRVSPIGQETQYF
TRBV19	.	.	TRBJ2-5	TGTGCCAGTAGTATAGAAAATGGGCTACAAGAGACCCAGTACTTC	CASSIENGLQETQYF
TRBV5-1	.	TRBD1	TRBJ1-1	TGCGCCAGCAGCTTGGCCCAGGGGGGAAACACTGAAGCTTTCTTT	CASSLAQGGNTEAFF
TRBV5-6	.	.	TRBJ2-3	TGTGCCAGCAGCTTTGGGGGCCTTGGCACAGATACGCAGTATTTT	CASSFGGLGTDTQYF
TRBV2	few	TRBD1	TRBJ2-7	TGTGCCAGCAGTGCATTGGACAGGGCATACGAGCAGTACTTC	CASSALDRAYEQYF
TRBV9	few	TRBD2	TRBJ2-3	TGTGCCAGCAGCGTAGCTACTAGCGCAGATACGCAGTATTTT	CASSVATSADTQYF
TRBV2	few	TRBD1	TRBJ2-7	TGTGCCAGCAGCAGACAGGGCTACGAGCAGTACTTC	CASSRQGYEQYF
TRBV28	.	.	TRBJ1-2	TGTGCCAGCAGGATGATAGACAGCTTCTATGGCTACACCTTC	CASRMIDSFYGYTF
TRBV6-4	few	TRBD1	TRBJ1-1	TGTGCCAGCAGAATGACAGGGGATTCCACTGAAGCTTTCTTT	CASRMTGDSTEAFF
TRBV19	few	TRBD2	TRBJ2-1	TGTGCCAGTAGTCTGACTAGCGGGGTTAGCAATGAGCAGTTCTTC	CASSLTSGVSNEQFF